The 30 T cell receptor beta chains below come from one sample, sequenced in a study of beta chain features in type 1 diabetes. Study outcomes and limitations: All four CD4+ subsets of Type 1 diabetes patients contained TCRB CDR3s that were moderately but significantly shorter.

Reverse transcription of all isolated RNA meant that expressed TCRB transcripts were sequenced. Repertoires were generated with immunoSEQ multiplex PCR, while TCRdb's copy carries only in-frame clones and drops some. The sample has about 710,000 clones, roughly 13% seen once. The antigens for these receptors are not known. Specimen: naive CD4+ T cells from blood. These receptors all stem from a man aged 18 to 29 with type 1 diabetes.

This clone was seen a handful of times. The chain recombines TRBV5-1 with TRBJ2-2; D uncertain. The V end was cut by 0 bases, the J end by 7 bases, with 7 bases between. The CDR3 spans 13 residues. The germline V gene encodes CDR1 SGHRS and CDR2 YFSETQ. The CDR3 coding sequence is TGCGCCAGCAGCTTGGCGGAACACGGGGAGCTGTTTTTT. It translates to CASSLAEHGELFF.

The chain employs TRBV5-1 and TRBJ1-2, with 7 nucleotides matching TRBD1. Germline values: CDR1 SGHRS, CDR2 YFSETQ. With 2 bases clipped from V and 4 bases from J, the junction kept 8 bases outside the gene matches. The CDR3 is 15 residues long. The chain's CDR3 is CASSLTGDFGYGYTF. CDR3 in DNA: TGCGCCAGCAGCTTAACAGGGGATTTCGGCTATGGCTACACCTTC.

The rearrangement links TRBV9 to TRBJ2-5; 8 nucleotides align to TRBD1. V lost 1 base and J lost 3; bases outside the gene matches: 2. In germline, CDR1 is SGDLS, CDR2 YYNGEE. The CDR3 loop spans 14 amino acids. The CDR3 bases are TGTGCCAGCAGCGTAATGACAGGGGAAGAGACCCAGTACTTC. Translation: CASSVMTGEETQYF.

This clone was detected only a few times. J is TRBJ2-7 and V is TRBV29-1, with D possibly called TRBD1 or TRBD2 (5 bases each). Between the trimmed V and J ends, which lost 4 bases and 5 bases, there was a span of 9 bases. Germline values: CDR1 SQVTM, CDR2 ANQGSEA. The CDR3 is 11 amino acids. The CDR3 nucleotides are TGCAGCGTTGGGGGGTCCCACGAGCAGTACTTC. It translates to CSVGGSHEQYF.

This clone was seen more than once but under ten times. The CDR3 loop reads CASSLGQVYEQYF. CDR3 sequence (DNA): TGTGCCAGCAGCCTCGGACAGGTCTACGAGCAGTACTTC. The gene calls are TRBV7-9 and TRBJ2-7; 7 positions match TRBD1. The CDR3 length is 13 residues. Germline values: CDR1 SEHNR, CDR2 FQNEAQ (reference sequence). The J segment lost 3 bases and the V segment lost 5 bases, leaving 4 bases of the junction unmatched.

CDR3 loop: CASSPFSSGAYNEQFF. CDR3 bases: TGTGCCAGCAGTCCCTTCAGTAGCGGAGCCTACAATGAGCAGTTCTTC. This chain connects TRBV28 to TRBJ2-1, with D possibly TRBD2 on 6 matching bases. Germline V gene data show CDR1 as MDHEN and CDR2 as SYDVKM. This CDR3 has 16 residues. V was pared by 5 bases and J by 2 bases, with 16 bases between.

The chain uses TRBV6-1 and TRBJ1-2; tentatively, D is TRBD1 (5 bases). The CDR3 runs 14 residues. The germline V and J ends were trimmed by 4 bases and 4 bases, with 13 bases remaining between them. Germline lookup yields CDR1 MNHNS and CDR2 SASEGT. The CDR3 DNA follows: TGTGCCAGCAGTGTAACAGGCGGGGCCTATGGCTACACCTTC. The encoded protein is CASSVTGGAYGYTF.

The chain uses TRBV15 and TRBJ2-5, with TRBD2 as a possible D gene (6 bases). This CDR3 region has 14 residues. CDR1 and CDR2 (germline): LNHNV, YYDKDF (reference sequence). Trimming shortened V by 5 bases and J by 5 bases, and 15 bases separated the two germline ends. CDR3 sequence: CATSSRGGFETQYF. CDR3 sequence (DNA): TGTGCCACCAGCTCTCGAGGAGGGTTTGAGACCCAGTACTTC. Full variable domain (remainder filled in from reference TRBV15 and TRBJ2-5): DAMVIQNPRYQVTQFGKPVTLSCSQTLNHNVMYWYQQKSSQAPKLLFHYYDKDFNNEADTPDNFQSRRPNTSFCFLDIRSPGLGDTAMYLCATSSRGGFETQYFGPGTRLLVL.

CDR3 residues: CASSYEGQGTDTQYF. CDR3 DNA: TGTGCCAGCAGTTATGAGGGACAGGGCACAGATACGCAGTATTTT. V and J are TRBV6-5 and TRBJ2-3, with 8 bases identical to TRBD1. This CDR3 is built from 15 residues. V lost 3 bases, J lost 1 base, and 3 bases stayed unmatched. Germline assignment: CDR1 MNHEY and CDR2 SVGAGI.

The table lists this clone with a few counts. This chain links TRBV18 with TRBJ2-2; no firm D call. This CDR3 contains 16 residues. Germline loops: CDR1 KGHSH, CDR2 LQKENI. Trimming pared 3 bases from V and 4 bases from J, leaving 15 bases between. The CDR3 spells CASSPSRSGFTGELFF. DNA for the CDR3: TGTGCCAGCTCACCTTCTCGAAGTGGGTTCACCGGGGAGCTGTTTTTT.

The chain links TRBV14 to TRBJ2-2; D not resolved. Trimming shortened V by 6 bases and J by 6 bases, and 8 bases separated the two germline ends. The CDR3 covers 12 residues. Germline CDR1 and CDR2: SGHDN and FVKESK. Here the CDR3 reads CASSKTPGELFF. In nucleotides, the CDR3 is TGTGCCAGCAGTAAAACCCCCGGGGAGCTGTTTTTT. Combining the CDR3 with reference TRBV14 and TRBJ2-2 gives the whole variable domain EAGVTQFPSHSVIEKGQTVTLRCDPISGHDNLYWYRRVMGKEIKFLLHFVKESKQDESGMPNNRFLAERTGGTYSTLKVQPAELEDSGVYFCASSKTPGELFFGEGSRLTVL.

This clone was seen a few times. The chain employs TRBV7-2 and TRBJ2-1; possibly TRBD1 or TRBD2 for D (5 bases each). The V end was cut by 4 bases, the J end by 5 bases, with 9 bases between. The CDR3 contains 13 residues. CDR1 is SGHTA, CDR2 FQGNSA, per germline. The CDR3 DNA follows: TGTGCCAGCAGCTCGGGACGGAACAATGAGCAGTTCTTC. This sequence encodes CASSSGRNNEQFF.

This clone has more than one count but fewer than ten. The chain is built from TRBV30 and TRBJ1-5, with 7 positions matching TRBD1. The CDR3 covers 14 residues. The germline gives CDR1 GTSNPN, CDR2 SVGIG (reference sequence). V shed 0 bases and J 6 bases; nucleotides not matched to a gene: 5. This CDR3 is CAWSVLAGGQPQHF. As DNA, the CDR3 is TGTGCCTGGAGTGTACTCGCAGGGGGTCAGCCCCAGCATTTT.

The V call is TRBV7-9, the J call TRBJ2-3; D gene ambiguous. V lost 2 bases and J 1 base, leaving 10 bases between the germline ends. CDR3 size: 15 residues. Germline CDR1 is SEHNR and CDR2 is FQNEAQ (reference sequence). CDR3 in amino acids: CASSLFSGRTDTQYF. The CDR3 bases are TGTGCCAGCAGCTTATTTTCGGGCCGCACAGATACGCAGTATTTT.

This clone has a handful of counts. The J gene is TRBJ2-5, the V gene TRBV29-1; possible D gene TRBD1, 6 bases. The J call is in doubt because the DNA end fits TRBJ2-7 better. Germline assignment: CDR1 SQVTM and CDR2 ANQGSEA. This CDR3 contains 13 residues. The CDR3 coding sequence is TGCAGCTTTCAGGGGAGAGGGACCTACGAGCAGTACTTC. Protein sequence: CSFQGRGTYEQYF.

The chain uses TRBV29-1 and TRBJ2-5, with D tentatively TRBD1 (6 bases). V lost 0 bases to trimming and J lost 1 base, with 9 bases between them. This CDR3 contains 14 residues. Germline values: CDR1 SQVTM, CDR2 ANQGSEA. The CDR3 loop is CSVEEGHVQETQYF. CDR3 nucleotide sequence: TGCAGCGTTGAAGAGGGACACGTCCAAGAGACCCAGTACTTC.

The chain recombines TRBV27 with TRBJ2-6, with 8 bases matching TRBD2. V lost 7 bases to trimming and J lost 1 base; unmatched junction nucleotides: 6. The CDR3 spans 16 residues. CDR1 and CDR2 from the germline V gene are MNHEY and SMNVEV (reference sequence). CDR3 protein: CASTPGGGSGANVLTF. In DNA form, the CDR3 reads TGTGCCAGCACCCCCGGGGGGGGATCTGGGGCCAACGTCCTGACTTTC.

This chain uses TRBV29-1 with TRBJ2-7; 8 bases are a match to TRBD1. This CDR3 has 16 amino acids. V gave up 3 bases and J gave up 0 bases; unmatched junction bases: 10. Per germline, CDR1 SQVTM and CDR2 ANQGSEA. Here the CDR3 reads CSVERMTGESSYEQYF. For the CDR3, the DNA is TGCAGCGTTGAGAGGATGACAGGGGAAAGCTCCTACGAGCAGTACTTC.

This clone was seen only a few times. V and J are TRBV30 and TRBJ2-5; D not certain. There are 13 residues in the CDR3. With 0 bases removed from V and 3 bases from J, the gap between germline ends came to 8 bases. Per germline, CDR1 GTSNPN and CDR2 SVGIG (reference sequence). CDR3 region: CAWSVAAEETQYF. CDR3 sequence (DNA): TGTGCCTGGAGTGTCGCCGCGGAAGAGACCCAGTACTTC. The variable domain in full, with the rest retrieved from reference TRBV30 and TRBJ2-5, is SQTIHQWPATLVQPVGSPLSLECTVEGTSNPNLYWYRQAAGRGLQLLFYSVGIGQISSEVPQNLSASRPQDRQFILSSKKLLLSDSGFYLCAWSVAAEETQYFGPGTRLLVL.

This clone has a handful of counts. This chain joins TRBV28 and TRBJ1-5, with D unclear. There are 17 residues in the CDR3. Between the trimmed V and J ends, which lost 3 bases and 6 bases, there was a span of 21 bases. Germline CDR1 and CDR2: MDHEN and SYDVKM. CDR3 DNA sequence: TGTGCCAGCAGTTTGCCCTCCTTCGACCCGAGGAGTCAGCCCCAGCATTTT. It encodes CASSLPSFDPRSQPQHF.

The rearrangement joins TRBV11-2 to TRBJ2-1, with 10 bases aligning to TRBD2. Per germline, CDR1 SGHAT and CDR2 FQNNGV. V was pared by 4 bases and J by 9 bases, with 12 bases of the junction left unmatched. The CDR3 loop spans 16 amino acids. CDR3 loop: CASSSTRLAGLVEQFF. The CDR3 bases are TGTGCCAGCAGCTCGACAAGACTAGCGGGCCTAGTTGAGCAGTTCTTC.

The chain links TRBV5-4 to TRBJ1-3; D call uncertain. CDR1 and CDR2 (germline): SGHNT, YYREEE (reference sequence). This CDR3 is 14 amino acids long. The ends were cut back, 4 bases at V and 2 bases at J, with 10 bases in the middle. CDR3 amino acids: CASSRAGPGNTIYF. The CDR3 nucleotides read TGTGCCAGCAGCCGGGCTGGCCCTGGAAACACCATATATTTT.

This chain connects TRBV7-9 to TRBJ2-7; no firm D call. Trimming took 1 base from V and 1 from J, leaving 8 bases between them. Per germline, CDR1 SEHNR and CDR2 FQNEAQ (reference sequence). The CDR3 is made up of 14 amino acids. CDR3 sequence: CASSLVIESYEQYF. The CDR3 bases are TGTGCCAGCAGCTTAGTAATAGAGTCCTACGAGCAGTACTTC.

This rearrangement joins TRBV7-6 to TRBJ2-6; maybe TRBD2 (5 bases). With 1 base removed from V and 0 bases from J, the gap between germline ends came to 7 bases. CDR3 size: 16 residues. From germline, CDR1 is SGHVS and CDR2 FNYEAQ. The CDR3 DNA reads TGTGCCAGCAGCTTAGGGAGGAGCTCTGGGGCCAACGTCCTGACTTTC. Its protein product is CASSLGRSSGANVLTF.

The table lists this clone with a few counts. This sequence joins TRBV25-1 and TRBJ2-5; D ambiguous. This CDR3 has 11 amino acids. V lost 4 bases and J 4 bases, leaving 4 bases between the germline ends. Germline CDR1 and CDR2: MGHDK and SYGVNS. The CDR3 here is CASSVGETQYF. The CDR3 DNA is TGTGCCAGCAGTGTGGGAGAGACCCAGTACTTC.

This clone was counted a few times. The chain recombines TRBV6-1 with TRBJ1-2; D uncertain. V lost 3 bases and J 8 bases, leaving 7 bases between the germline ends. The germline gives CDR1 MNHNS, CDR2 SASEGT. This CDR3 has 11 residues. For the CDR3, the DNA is TGTGCCAGCAGTGACGGGAGCGGCTACACCTTC. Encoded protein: CASSDGSGYTF.

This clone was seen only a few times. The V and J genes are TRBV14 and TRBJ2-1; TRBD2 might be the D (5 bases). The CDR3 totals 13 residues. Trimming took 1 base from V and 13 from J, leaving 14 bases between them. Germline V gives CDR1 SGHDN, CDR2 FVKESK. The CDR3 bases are TGTGCCAGCAGCCAAGTGCGGGCCGCCGCTCAGTTCTTC. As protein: CASSQVRAAAQFF. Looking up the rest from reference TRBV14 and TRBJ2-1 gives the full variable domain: EAGVTQFPSHSVIEKGQTVTLRCDPISGHDNLYWYRRVMGKEIKFLLHFVKESKQDESGMPNNRFLAERTGGTYSTLKVQPAELEDSGVYFCASSQVRAAAQFFGPGTRLTVL.

The CDR3 nucleotides read TGCGCCAGCAGCCAGGCCACGGGGGGGCTCTACAATGAGCAGTTCTTC. Translated, it gives CASSQATGGLYNEQFF. The chain joins TRBV4-3 to TRBJ2-1, with TRBD2 matching over 8 bases. V lost 3 bases to trimming and J lost 3 bases; unmatched junction nucleotides: 7. CDR1 LGHNA and CDR2 YSLEER come from the germline V gene. The CDR3 extends over 16 amino acids.

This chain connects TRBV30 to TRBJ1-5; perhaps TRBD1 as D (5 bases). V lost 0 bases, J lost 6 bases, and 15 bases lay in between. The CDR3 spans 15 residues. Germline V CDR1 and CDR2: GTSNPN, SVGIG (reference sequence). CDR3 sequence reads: CAWSVKGREFQPQHF. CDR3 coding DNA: TGTGCCTGGAGTGTGAAGGGGAGAGAATTTCAGCCCCAGCATTTT. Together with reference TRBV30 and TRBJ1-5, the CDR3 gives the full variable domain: SQTIHQWPATLVQPVGSPLSLECTVEGTSNPNLYWYRQAAGRGLQLLFYSVGIGQISSEVPQNLSASRPQDRQFILSSKKLLLSDSGFYLCAWSVKGREFQPQHFGDGTRLSIL.

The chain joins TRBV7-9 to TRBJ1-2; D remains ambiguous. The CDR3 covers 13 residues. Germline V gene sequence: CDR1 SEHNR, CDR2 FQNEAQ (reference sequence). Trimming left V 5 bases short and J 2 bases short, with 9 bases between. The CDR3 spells CASSPTENYGYTF. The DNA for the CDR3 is TGTGCCAGCAGCCCCACAGAGAACTATGGCTACACCTTC.